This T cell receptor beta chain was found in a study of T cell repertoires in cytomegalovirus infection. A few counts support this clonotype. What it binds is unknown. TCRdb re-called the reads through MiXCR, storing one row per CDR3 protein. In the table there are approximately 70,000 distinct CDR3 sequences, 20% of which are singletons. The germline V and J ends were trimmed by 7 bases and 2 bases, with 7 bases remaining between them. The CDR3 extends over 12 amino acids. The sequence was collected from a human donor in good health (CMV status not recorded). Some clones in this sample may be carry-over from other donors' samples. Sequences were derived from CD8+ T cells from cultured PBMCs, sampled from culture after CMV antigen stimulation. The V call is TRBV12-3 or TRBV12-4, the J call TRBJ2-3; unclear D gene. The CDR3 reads CASTLNTDTQYF. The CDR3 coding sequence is TGTGCCAGCACCCTGAACACAGATACGCAGTATTTT.